Below are 12 T cell receptor beta chains sequenced from a single sample in a study of control samples from healthy donors and cancer patients (dated by TCRdb to about 2020). The library was generated by the immunoSEQ multiplex PCR assay. Sourced from immuneACCESS, this table was stored by TCRdb with only in-frame sequences that have V and J called. A share of the clones is absent; for the studies checked, an unresolved V gene accounts for under half, and the remainder has no known explanation. The sample table shows 120,000 to 150,000 clones, and 90% to 95% are seen once. Over 10% of the sample lies in the top ten. The sample taken for sequencing was blood. The receptors shown here come from a man aged 40-49 years in good health.

CDR3 amino acids: CAWSVSRSGANVLTF. In nucleotides, the CDR3 is TGTGCCTGGAGTGTTTCACGCTCTGGGGCCAACGTCCTGACTTTC. This chain connects TRBV30 to TRBJ2-6; D call uncertain. The V gene lost 0 bases and the J gene lost 0 bases, with 6 bases spanning the gap. The germline V gene has CDR1 GTSNPN and CDR2 SVGIG (reference sequence). The CDR3 contains 15 residues.

V usage is TRBV6-6 and J usage is TRBJ1-6, with 7 bases lining up with TRBD1. This CDR3 region has 14 residues. In germline, CDR1 is MNHNY, CDR2 SVGAGI (reference sequence). Losses at the gene ends were 4 bases for V and 14 bases for J; bases not matched to a gene: 11. The CDR3 sequence: CASSSTGENSALHF. As DNA, the CDR3 is TGTGCCAGCAGTTCCACAGGGGAAAACTCGGCCCTCCACTTT.

J is TRBJ1-2 and V is TRBV11-2; no reliable D call. Trimming left V 1 base short and J 8 bases short, with 8 bases between. Germline assignment: CDR1 SGHAT and CDR2 FQNNGV. CDR3 length: 12 amino acids. In nucleotides, the CDR3 is TGTGCCAGCAGCTTAGGAAACGGGGGCTACACCTTC. This encodes CASSLGNGGYTF.

The rearrangement uses TRBV9 and TRBJ2-5; the D gene could be TRBD1 or TRBD2 (5 bases each). With 0 bases removed from V and 7 bases from J, the gap between germline ends came to 13 bases. Germline CDR1 and CDR2: SGDLS and YYNGEE. This CDR3 spans 14 amino acids. The CDR3: CASSVEGTRGTQYF. CDR3 coding DNA: TGTGCCAGCAGCGTAGAAGGGACCCGGGGGACCCAGTACTTC.

The rearrangement uses TRBV7-8 and TRBJ2-5; 13 bases agree with TRBD2. V lost 1 base to trimming and J lost 7 bases; unmatched junction nucleotides: 9. Germline assignment: CDR1 SGHVS and CDR2 FQNEAQ. The CDR3 has 17 amino acids. The DNA for the CDR3 is TGTGCCAGCAGCTTAGAACCGACTAGCGGGAGGAGTGTGACCCAGTACTTC. It codes for CASSLEPTSGRSVTQYF.

The V gene is TRBV6-6, the J gene TRBJ2-7; 7 positions match TRBD2. The CDR3 sequence is 13 residues long. With 6 bases clipped from V and 1 base from J, the junction kept 3 bases outside the gene matches. Germline V CDR1 and CDR2: MNHNY, SVGAGI (reference sequence). In nucleotides, the CDR3 is TGTGCCAGCAGCCCGGGGGGTTCCTACGAGCAGTACTTC. Encoded protein: CASSPGGSYEQYF.

The rearrangement uses TRBV28 and TRBJ1-2, with 7 bases that match TRBD1. The trim removed 6 bases at V and 4 bases at J, leaving 11 bases unmatched. CDR1 MDHEN and CDR2 SYDVKM come from the germline V gene. The CDR3 sequence is 15 residues long. CDR3 DNA sequence: TGTGCCAGCAGCGTCCCCGGACAGGTTCCCTATGGCTACACCTTC. Translating gives CASSVPGQVPYGYTF.

The chain employs TRBV5-1 and TRBJ1-6; 9 nucleotides line up with TRBD1. CDR1 and CDR2 from the germline V gene are SGHRS and YFSETQ. V shed 0 bases and J 5 bases; nucleotides not matched to a gene: 3. This CDR3 contains 16 residues. The CDR3 is CASSLGGQGHNSPLHF. CDR3 DNA: TGCGCCAGCAGCTTGGGGGGACAGGGCCATAATTCACCCCTCCACTTT.

The V call is TRBV11-2, the J call TRBJ1-1, with 9 bases identical to TRBD1. V shed 6 bases and J 4 bases; nucleotides not matched to a gene: 3. Germline values: CDR1 SGHAT, CDR2 FQNNGV. The CDR3 is made up of 13 amino acids. This chain's CDR3 is CASRRTGATEAFF. The CDR3 nucleotides are TGTGCCAGCAGGAGGACAGGGGCCACTGAAGCTTTCTTT.

This clone has just one count. The V gene is TRBV7-3, the J gene TRBJ1-2, with D possibly matching TRBD1 (6 bases). The CDR3 consists of 13 residues. The V and J ends lost 5 bases and 3 bases respectively, with 10 bases between them. In germline, CDR1 is SGHTA, CDR2 FQGTGA. CDR3 nucleotides: TGTGCCAGCAGCAGACAGGAGCACTATGGCTACACCTTC. As protein: CASSRQEHYGYTF.

This rearrangement joins TRBV9 to TRBJ1-1; no definite D call. CDR1 and CDR2 from the germline V gene are SGDLS and YYNGEE. CDR3 size: 15 residues. Deletions cut 4 bases from V and 1 base from J, with 14 bases between. This CDR3 reads CASSPDMQRNTEAFF. The CDR3 DNA follows: TGTGCCAGCAGCCCAGATATGCAGAGGAACACTGAAGCTTTCTTT.

The rearrangement joins TRBV6-5 to TRBJ2-2, with D perhaps TRBD2 (6 bases). V was trimmed by 8 bases and J by 0 bases, leaving 7 bases between them. There are 13 residues in the CDR3. Germline values: CDR1 MNHEY, CDR2 SVGAGI. CDR3: CASRLANTGELFF. CDR3 nucleotide sequence: TGTGCCAGCCGACTAGCGAACACCGGGGAGCTGTTTTTT.